A single sample gave rise to the 24 T cell receptor beta chains below, sequenced in a study of identifying expanded T cells in peripheral blood. Using immunoSEQ multiplex PCR, the repertoire was profiled, and TCRdb retains in-frame clones only, with some absent. Here the sample spans tens of thousands of clones, 65% to 85% being singletons. The sequenced sample was blood. The receptors stem from a person between 18 and 75 years old in good health.

The gene calls are TRBV10-3 and TRBJ1-3, with D hard to call. This CDR3 has 15 amino acids. The V end was cut by 0 bases, the J end by 0 bases, with 6 bases between. The germline V gene encodes CDR1 ENHRY and CDR2 SYGVKD. The CDR3 protein is CAISESGISGNTIYF. CDR3 sequence (DNA): TGTGCCATCAGTGAGTCGGGGATCTCTGGAAACACCATATATTTT.

V is TRBV5-6 and J is TRBJ1-4; TRBD1 matches at 12 bases. V trimming: 4 bases; J trimming: 8 bases; junction bases outside the gene matches: 3. The CDR3 loop spans 14 amino acids. Germline V gene sequence: CDR1 SGHDT, CDR2 YYEEEE. CDR3 loop: CASSRDRGLEKLFF. CDR3 DNA sequence: TGTGCCAGCAGCCGGGACAGGGGGCTAGAAAAACTGTTTTTT.

This clone was seen only a few times. The chain recombines TRBV5-1 with TRBJ1-5; D is undetermined. The ends were cut back, 4 bases at V and 6 bases at J, with 11 bases in the middle. The germline V gene has CDR1 SGHRS and CDR2 YFSETQ. CDR3 length equals 13 residues. The CDR3 sequence is CASSAPEPQPQHF. The CDR3 DNA is TGCGCCAGCAGCGCCCCTGAGCCTCAGCCCCAGCATTTT. The whole variable domain, filled in from reference TRBV5-1 and TRBJ1-5, reads KAGVTQTPRYLIKTRGQQVTLSCSPISGHRSVSWYQQTPGQGLQFLFEYFSETQRNKGNFPGRFSGRQFSNSRSEMNVSTLELGDSALYLCASSAPEPQPQHFGDGTRLSIL.

The chain uses TRBV6-1 and TRBJ1-4; D call uncertain. Germline CDR1 MNHNS, CDR2 SASEGT. The germline V and J ends were trimmed by 2 bases and 4 bases, with 5 bases remaining between them. There are 13 residues in the CDR3. The CDR3 region has the DNA TGTGCCAGCAGTGAACCCGGTAATGAAAAACTGTTTTTT. Translated, it gives CASSEPGNEKLFF.

About this clone itself: At one boundary the junction diverges from the germline segment, which might be a read error. V usage is TRBV6-6 and J usage is TRBJ2-7; D tentatively fits TRBD1 or TRBD2 (5 bases each). CDR1 is MNHNY, CDR2 SVGAGI, per germline (reference sequence). CDR3 size: 10 residues. CDR3 sequence (DNA): TGTGCCAGTGGGGCTAGCCTTTTAAGCTTC. Protein: CASGASLLSF.

The CDR3 coding sequence is TGTGCCTCCGCGGGGGGCAGTTATGGCTACACCTTC. Translated, it gives CASAGGSYGYTF. This sequence joins TRBV6-6 and TRBJ1-2, with D tentatively TRBD1 (6 bases). Germline V gene sequence: CDR1 MNHNY, CDR2 SVGAGI (reference sequence). There are 12 residues in the CDR3. The V gene lost 11 bases and the J gene lost 5 bases, with 15 bases spanning the gap.

This sequence joins TRBV6-6 and TRBJ1-4; no clear D. Trimming stripped 4 bases from V and 6 bases from J, with 12 bases between. The germline V gene encodes CDR1 MNHNY and CDR2 SVGAGI (reference sequence). The CDR3 covers 14 residues. Here the CDR3 DNA reads TGTGCCAGCAGTTTGGATCCGCGGGATGAAAAACTGTTTTTT. Its translation: CASSLDPRDEKLFF.

The rearrangement links TRBV30 to TRBJ1-1; 7 bases map to TRBD1. This CDR3 spans 13 amino acids. After removal of 4 bases from V and 2 bases from J, the junction contained 4 bases not matched to a gene. CDR1 GTSNPN and CDR2 SVGIG come from the germline V gene (reference sequence). This chain's CDR3 is CAWIRQGNTEAFF. DNA of the CDR3: TGTGCCTGGATAAGACAGGGAAACACTGAAGCTTTCTTT.

The V call is TRBV19, the J call TRBJ2-5; 10 bases align to TRBD2. V dropped 8 bases and J dropped 1; count of bases not matched to a gene: 7. The CDR3 totals 15 residues. From germline, CDR1 is LNHDA and CDR2 SQIVND (reference sequence). This CDR3 is CASERTSGLQETQYF. The CDR3 DNA reads TGTGCCAGTGAACGGACTAGCGGACTCCAAGAGACCCAGTACTTC.

This clone was counted only a few times. The gene calls are TRBV10-3 and TRBJ1-3, with D possibly being TRBD1 (5 bases). The ends were cut back, 10 bases at V and 0 bases at J, with 10 bases in the middle. Germline V gene sequence: CDR1 ENHRY, CDR2 SYGVKD. This CDR3 contains 13 residues. CDR3 nucleotides: TGTGCCACCAGGGAAGCCTCTGGAAACACCATATATTTT. Translation gives CATREASGNTIYF.

This chain joins TRBV5-1 and TRBJ2-3, with D perhaps matching TRBD1 (6 bases). Germline loops: CDR1 SGHRS, CDR2 YFSETQ. The CDR3 is made up of 16 amino acids. With 0 bases removed from V and 0 bases from J, the gap between germline ends came to 11 bases. The CDR3 DNA reads TGCGCCAGCAGCTTGGTGGGGGACAAAAGCACAGATACGCAGTATTTT. Translated, it gives CASSLVGDKSTDTQYF.

The CDR3, as DNA: TGTGCCAGCAGCTTAACTCGTGGACAGGGAACAATCGAGCAGTACTTC. It yields the protein CASSLTRGQGTIEQYF. This chain joins TRBV7-2 and TRBJ2-7; 8 nucleotides line up with TRBD1. This CDR3 contains 16 residues. Germline V gene sequence: CDR1 SGHTA, CDR2 FQGNSA. V lost 2 bases, J lost 6 bases, and 12 bases stayed unmatched.

The chain links TRBV9 to TRBJ2-7; 7 positions agree with TRBD2. The CDR3 spans 14 residues. Losses at the gene ends were 4 bases for V and 4 bases for J; bases not matched to a gene: 8. Germline V gene sequence: CDR1 SGDLS, CDR2 YYNGEE. This CDR3 is CASSPAGHGYEQYF. DNA of the CDR3: TGTGCCAGCAGCCCAGCGGGGCACGGATACGAGCAGTACTTC.

The chain is built from TRBV7-8 and TRBJ1-3; D not certain. Trimming removed 5 bases from V and 4 bases from J, with 15 bases in between. The germline V gene encodes CDR1 SGHVS and CDR2 FQNEAQ. The CDR3 runs to 15 residues. CDR3 in amino acids: CASSPSSGPGNTIYF. The DNA of the CDR3 is TGTGCCAGCAGCCCTTCGTCCGGGCCCGGAAACACCATATATTTT.

This clone has just a few counts. The rearrangement uses TRBV14 and TRBJ1-2; no clear D gene. Trimming shortened V by 0 bases and J by 4 bases, and 3 bases separated the two germline ends. CDR3 length: 12 amino acids. Germline CDR1 reads SGHDN; CDR2 reads FVKESK. CDR3: CASSQDRYGYTF. CDR3 sequence (DNA): TGTGCCAGCAGCCAAGACCGCTATGGCTACACCTTC.

The V and J genes are TRBV15 and TRBJ1-5, with D possibly matching TRBD1 (5 bases). V was cut by 0 bases and J by 0 bases, with 9 bases left in between. The CDR3 extends over 16 amino acids. Germline V lookup: CDR1 LNHNV, CDR2 YYDKDF (reference sequence). The CDR3 is CATSRDGGGSNQPQHF. In DNA, the CDR3 is TGTGCCACCAGCAGAGATGGGGGGGGTAGCAATCAGCCCCAGCATTTT.

V gene TRBV28 combines with J gene TRBJ1-5, with TRBD1 as a possible D gene (5 bases). Trimming took 2 bases from V and 4 from J, leaving 12 bases between them. Per the germline V gene, CDR1 is MDHEN and CDR2 is SYDVKM. CDR3 length: 15 residues. The CDR3 coding sequence is TGTGCCAGCAGTTTACCCAGGGTATGGAATCAGCCCCAGCATTTT. Translation: CASSLPRVWNQPQHF.

The chain joins TRBV19 to TRBJ2-5; 9 bases align to TRBD2. CDR1 LNHDA and CDR2 SQIVND come from the germline V gene (reference sequence). Trimming at V came to 5 bases and at J to 4 bases, leaving 5 bases not matched to a gene. CDR3 length: 14 amino acids. DNA for the CDR3: TGTGCCAGTAGTTTAGGGACTAGCCCAGAGACCCAGTACTTC. Amino acids: CASSLGTSPETQYF.

This clone was seen a few times. The V call is TRBV27, the J call TRBJ2-1; D is undetermined. Germline values: CDR1 MNHEY, CDR2 SMNVEV (reference sequence). The germline V and J ends were trimmed by 3 bases and 6 bases, with 18 bases remaining between them. The CDR3 runs to 16 residues. The CDR3 DNA reads TGTGCCAGCAGTTTTTTTCAGGCCTCCCTGGGCAATGAGCAGTTCTTC. This gives the protein CASSFFQASLGNEQFF.

The count of this clone is one. The chain is built from TRBV27 and TRBJ1-2; perhaps TRBD1 as D (6 bases). Germline CDR1 and CDR2: MNHEY and SMNVEV (reference sequence). The V gene lost 2 bases and the J gene lost 2 bases, with 9 bases spanning the gap. The CDR3 consists of 14 residues. The CDR3 nucleotides are TGTGCCAGCAGTTTAAAAGGACAGAACTATGGCTACACCTTC. Translated: CASSLKGQNYGYTF.

The chain is built from TRBV6-5 and TRBJ2-7; 8 bases line up with TRBD1. With 6 bases clipped from V and 3 bases from J, the junction kept 10 bases outside the gene matches. From germline, CDR1 is MNHEY and CDR2 SVGAGI. There are 15 residues in the CDR3. Written as DNA, the CDR3 is TGTGCCAGCAGGCTCCGGGACAGGTCTATCTACGAGCAGTACTTC. It encodes CASRLRDRSIYEQYF.

This sequence joins TRBV28 and TRBJ2-1, with 7 bases matching TRBD2. The CDR3 is 12 residues long. Germline CDR1 reads MDHEN; CDR2 reads SYDVKM. J gave up 6 bases and V 6 bases, and 2 bases lay outside the gene matches. The CDR3 here is CASRGLVNEQFF. CDR3 in DNA: TGTGCCAGCAGAGGACTAGTCAATGAGCAGTTCTTC.

This rearrangement joins TRBV9 to TRBJ2-1; the D gene is possibly TRBD1 (5 bases). The V and J ends lost 2 bases and 0 bases respectively, with 12 bases between them. Germline V gene lookup returns CDR1 SGDLS and CDR2 YYNGEE. The CDR3 runs 16 residues. The CDR3 loop is CASSVRTGSSYNEQFF. The CDR3 DNA reads as TGTGCCAGCAGCGTCCGTACAGGTAGCTCCTACAATGAGCAGTTCTTC.

The J gene is TRBJ2-1, the V gene TRBV7-3; 11 positions agree with TRBD2. This CDR3 has 15 residues. V lost 5 bases and J lost 5; bases outside the gene matches: 5. Per germline, CDR1 SGHTA and CDR2 FQGTGA. CDR3 sequence reads: CASSPGLAGNNEQFF. The CDR3, as DNA: TGTGCCAGCAGCCCTGGACTAGCGGGTAACAATGAGCAGTTCTTC.